Each of the 20 T cell receptor beta chains below was sequenced from the same sample in a study of OX40 agonist ivuxolimab in advanced cancers. Sequenced by immunoSEQ multiplex PCR; TCRdb stores in-frame clones only, minus some. The data show roughly 40,000 clones, around nine tenths seen once. Sequenced material: CD4+ or CD8+ T cells sorted from blood, taken in a trial of the OX40 agonist ivuxolimab. The receptors derive from an adult with an advanced solid tumor such as melanoma, head and neck, liver or kidney cancer.

The chain couples TRBV19 to TRBJ2-3; D ambiguous. Trimming removed 7 bases from V and 1 base from J, with 9 bases in between. This CDR3 spans 13 amino acids. CDR1 is LNHDA and CDR2 is SQIVND in the germline V gene (reference sequence). The CDR3 nucleotides read TGTGCCAGTAATACCCGGGGCACAGATACGCAGTATTTT. Translating gives CASNTRGTDTQYF. The variable domain in full, with the rest retrieved from reference TRBV19 and TRBJ2-3, is DGGITQSPKYLFRKEGQNVTLSCEQNLNHDAMYWYRQDPGQGLRLIYYSQIVNDFQKGDIAEGYSVSREKKESFPLTVTSAQKNPTAFYLCASNTRGTDTQYFGPGTRLTVL.

J is TRBJ2-1 and V is TRBV27; perhaps TRBD2 as D (5 bases). Germline loops: CDR1 MNHEY, CDR2 SMNVEV (reference sequence). CDR3 length: 16 residues. Trimming took 0 bases from V and 2 from J, leaving 11 bases between them. For the CDR3, the DNA is TGTGCCAGCAGTTTATCCCCGGGGAGCCCCTACAATGAGCAGTTCTTC. Translated, it gives CASSLSPGSPYNEQFF.

The chain is built from TRBV25-1 and TRBJ2-1, with 9 bases identical to TRBD2. CDR1 is MGHDK and CDR2 is SYGVNS in the germline V gene. This CDR3 has 16 residues. V lost 6 bases, J lost 0 bases, and 6 bases stayed unmatched. Written as DNA, the CDR3 is TGTGCCAGCAGCTTCCATAGCGGGAGCTCCTACAATGAGCAGTTCTTC. Translated, it gives CASSFHSGSSYNEQFF. Using reference TRBV25-1 and TRBJ2-1 for the parts outside the CDR3, the full variable domain is EADIYQTPRYLVIGTGKKITLECSQTMGHDKMYWYQQDPGMELHLIHYSYGVNSTEKGDLSSESTVSRIRTEHFPLTLESARPSHTSQYLCASSFHSGSSYNEQFFGPGTRLTVL.

V gene TRBV7-9 combines with J gene TRBJ2-3; D perhaps matches TRBD1 (5 bases). Germline V gene sequence: CDR1 SEHNR, CDR2 FQNEAQ (reference sequence). With 10 bases removed from V and 4 bases from J, the gap between germline ends came to 30 bases. CDR3 size: 18 residues. Written as DNA, the CDR3 is TGTGCCACCCTCCCTTCGCTTGGGTACAGGACCATCTCAGATACGCAGTATTTT. Its translation: CATLPSLGYRTISDTQYF. Full variable domain (outside the CDR3, taken from reference TRBV7-9 and TRBJ2-3): DTGVSQNPRHKITKRGQNVTFRCDPISEHNRLYWYRQTLGQGPEFLTYFQNEAQLEKSRLLSDRFSAERPKGSFSTLEIQRTEQGDSAMYLCATLPSLGYRTISDTQYFGPGTRLTVL.

This clone occurred a few times. The V and J genes are TRBV21-1 and TRBJ1-5. TRBV21-1 represents a pseudogene. The CDR3 is 10 residues long. CDR3 sequence (DNA): TGTGCCAGCAGCACTAAGCCCCAGCATTTT. Its translation is CASSTKPQHF.

This chain uses TRBV28 with TRBJ2-7; 7 bases map to TRBD1. CDR3 size: 17 residues. After removal of 7 bases from V and 0 bases from J, the junction contained 15 bases not matched to a gene. Germline values: CDR1 MDHEN, CDR2 SYDVKM. The DNA of the CDR3 is TGTGCCAGCACCCGAGCCCACGTAGGGGGCAGCTCCTACGAGCAGTACTTC. Translated, it gives CASTRAHVGGSSYEQYF.

By proportion, this clone is medium-sized. This chain uses TRBV7-8 with TRBJ2-7; D might be TRBD1 or TRBD2, each matching 6 bases. CDR1 is SGHVS and CDR2 is FQNEAQ in the germline V gene. With 6 bases removed from V and 7 bases from J, the gap between germline ends came to 25 bases. The length of the CDR3 is 16 residues. The CDR3 sequence: CASSYPQQRGVREQYF. In DNA form, the CDR3 reads TGTGCCAGCAGTTACCCTCAACAAAGGGGGGTTAGAGAGCAGTACTTC.

The chain employs TRBV10-1 and TRBJ2-7; TRBD2 matches 8 bases. The germline gives CDR1 WNHNN, CDR2 SYGVQD (reference sequence). The CDR3 spans 13 residues. The ends lost 6 bases at V and 6 bases at J; junction bases unmatched: 7. CDR3 region: CASSWGREAEQYF. The CDR3, as DNA: TGCGCCAGCAGCTGGGGGCGGGAGGCCGAGCAGTACTTC.

V usage is TRBV6-5 and J usage is TRBJ1-1; the D is unclear. V lost 8 bases to trimming and J lost 5 bases, with 9 bases between them. This CDR3 region has 11 residues. Germline V gives CDR1 MNHEY, CDR2 SVGAGI. CDR3 nucleotide sequence: TGTGCCAGCGGATACAGAACTGAAGCTTTCTTT. Translation gives CASGYRTEAFF.

CDR3 in amino acids: CAITQGLSTYNEQFF. The CDR3 DNA follows: TGTGCCATAACACAGGGACTATCAACCTACAATGAGCAGTTCTTC. The chain couples TRBV10-3 to TRBJ2-1; tentative D call: TRBD2 (7 bases). This CDR3 contains 15 residues. Germline V gene sequence: CDR1 ENHRY, CDR2 SYGVKD. V dropped 9 bases and J dropped 2 bases, with 17 bases sitting between them.

This chain links TRBV27 with TRBJ1-5; the match to TRBD1 covers 9 bases. Germline CDR1 MNHEY, CDR2 SMNVEV (reference sequence). This CDR3 contains 13 residues. Trimming cost V 6 bases and J 11 bases; bases outside gene matches: 8. Here the CDR3 reads CASSLQGAQAQHF. The CDR3 DNA reads TGTGCCAGCAGCCTACAGGGGGCGCAGGCCCAGCATTTT.

V and J are TRBV5-8 and TRBJ1-2; D is perhaps TRBD1 (5 bases). Germline assignment: CDR1 SGHTS and CDR2 YDEGEE. The CDR3 runs 15 residues. V was cut by 4 bases and J by 7 bases, with 20 bases left in between. CDR3 nucleotides: TGTGCCAGCAGCCGACAGCAATCGGGGGACGGTGGCTACACCTTC. It yields the protein CASSRQQSGDGGYTF.

The gene calls are TRBV11-2 and TRBJ2-7; 8 nucleotides line up with TRBD1. Germline lookup yields CDR1 SGHAT and CDR2 FQNNGV. CDR3 length equals 14 residues. Trimming took 5 bases from V and 3 from J; bases not matched to a gene: 6. The CDR3 DNA sequence: TGTGCCAGCAGCCCTCGGACAGGGTACTACGAGCAGTACTTC. Translation: CASSPRTGYYEQYF.

The chain employs TRBV19 and TRBJ1-5; D is undetermined. Per the germline V gene, CDR1 is LNHDA and CDR2 is SQIVND (reference sequence). This CDR3 is 15 amino acids long. Trimming took 0 bases from V and 4 from J, leaving 10 bases between them. CDR3 DNA: TGTGCCAGTAGTATAGATCAAAGGTTAAATCAGCCCCAGCATTTT. Translated, it gives CASSIDQRLNQPQHF.

The CDR3 region has the DNA TGTGCCAGCAGTGAAGCGTCAGGGGGCTTCTACAATGAGCAGTTCTTC. Translated, it gives CASSEASGGFYNEQFF. The chain recombines TRBV6-1 with TRBJ2-1, with 8 bases matching TRBD1. J was trimmed by 3 bases and V by 0 bases; bases with no gene match: 4. CDR1 is MNHNS and CDR2 is SASEGT in the germline V gene. The CDR3 covers 16 residues.

A word on this clone: The junction shows a germline mismatch at one end, possibly a read error. The CDR3 reads CASSLAPGREQFF. Written as DNA, the CDR3 is TGTGCTAGCAGCTTAGCACCCGGGCGCGAGCAGTTCTTC. J is TRBJ2-1 and V is TRBV7-7; D remains ambiguous. Germline values: CDR1 SSHAT, CDR2 FNYEAQ (reference sequence). This CDR3 has 13 residues.

This clone is termed medium-sized. The V call is TRBV27, the J call TRBJ1-2; no clear D gene. The CDR3 has 13 amino acids. Looked up from germline, CDR1 is MNHEY and CDR2 is SMNVEV (reference sequence). V was clipped by 2 bases and J by 7 bases, with 11 bases between them. For the CDR3, the DNA is TGTGCCAGCAGTTTAACTCGGACGGGTGGCTACACCTTC. Amino acids: CASSLTRTGGYTF.

This clone was recorded a few times. The chain uses TRBV6-1 and TRBJ2-1; the D is unclear. The germline V and J ends were trimmed by 1 base and 15 bases, with 16 bases remaining between them. The CDR3 consists of 13 residues. Germline lookup yields CDR1 MNHNS and CDR2 SASEGT. CDR3 in DNA: TGTGCCAGCAGTGAAGTGCGAAGACTGAGGCGGTTCTTC. This encodes CASSEVRRLRRFF.

The V gene is TRBV5-1, the J gene TRBJ2-1, with 13 nucleotides matching TRBD2. The germline V gene has CDR1 SGHRS and CDR2 YFSETQ. This CDR3 region has 19 residues. V was clipped by 2 bases and J by 0 bases; unmatched bases: 8. The CDR3 region is CASSFRTSGSGFSYNEQFF. The CDR3 DNA sequence: TGCGCCAGCAGCTTTAGGACTAGCGGGAGTGGGTTCTCCTACAATGAGCAGTTCTTC.

This clone was detected a few times. V usage is TRBV4-2 and J usage is TRBJ2-5; possibly TRBD1 or TRBD2 for D (5 bases each). Germline V gives CDR1 LGHNA, CDR2 YNFKEQ. The V gene lost 1 base and the J gene lost 9 bases, with 21 bases spanning the gap. This CDR3 is 16 amino acids long. CDR3 nucleotides: TGTGCCAGCAGCCAAGCCCCGGGACCTACCCCGAGGGCCCAGTACTTC. It codes for CASSQAPGPTPRAQYF.